This is a list of T cell receptor beta chains from one sample in a study of T cells in Graves' hyperthyroidism and ophthalmopathy. TCRdb recomputed calls from the multiplex PCR reads with MiXCR, one row per CDR3 protein. This sample has a few hundred thousand distinct CDR3 sequences, with approximately 15% found just once. Input material: blood. The receptor set was obtained from a woman in her twenties or thirties with Graves' hyperthyroidism. Both conserved end residues are part of each CDR3. D genes are given only for firm matches. Only some rows state a clone size, as once, few, many or a class for expanded clones.

v_call,clone_size,d_call,j_call,cdr3_aa,cdr3_nt
TRBV2,many,TRBD2,TRBJ2-1,CASTPGTSGVSSYNEQFF,TGTGCCAGCACCCCCGGGACTAGCGGAGTCAGCTCCTACAATGAGCAGTTCTTC
TRBV4-1,few,.,TRBJ1-3,CASSQELRSMGNTIYF,TGCGCCAGCAGCCAAGAGTTGCGGTCGATGGGAAACACCATATATTTT
TRBV12-3/TRBV12-4,many,TRBD1,TRBJ1-5,CASRTGGQPQHF,TGTGCCAGCAGGACAGGGGGCCAGCCCCAGCATTTT
TRBV11-2,.,TRBD1,TRBJ2-7,CASSIGRQGGHEQYF,TGTGCCAGTAGTATAGGACGACAGGGGGGCCACGAGCAGTACTTC
TRBV11-2,many,.,TRBJ1-3,CASSLDLGNTIYF,TGTGCCAGCAGCTTAGATCTGGGAAACACCATATATTTT
TRBV20-1,many,.,TRBJ2-6,CSAARSGPGANVLTF,TGCAGTGCCGCCCGATCAGGGCCCGGGGCCAACGTCCTGACTTTC
TRBV10-2,many,.,TRBJ2-5,CASGGPRVETQYF,TGCGCCAGCGGGGGACCGAGGGTAGAGACCCAGTACTTC
TRBV2,many,.,TRBJ1-5,CASSEQGLVNNQPQHF,TGTGCCAGCAGTGAACAGGGGCTTGTGAACAATCAGCCCCAGCATTTT
TRBV4-1,many,.,TRBJ1-1,CASSQEGVPGTEAFF,TGCGCCAGCAGCCAAGAAGGAGTCCCAGGCACTGAAGCTTTCTTT
TRBV5-1,few,TRBD1,TRBJ1-4,CASSRGQGINEKLFF,TGCGCCAGCAGTCGGGGACAGGGTATTAATGAAAAACTGTTTTTT
TRBV20-1,.,.,TRBJ2-7,CSARGSGLVISYEQYF,TGCAGTGCTAGAGGCTCCGGGCTAGTCATCTCCTACGAGCAGTACTTC
TRBV11-2,few,.,TRBJ2-2,CASSLDGGNTGELFF,TGTGCCAGCAGCTTAGACGGGGGGAACACCGGGGAGCTGTTTTTT
TRBV28,many,TRBD2,TRBJ2-7,CASSLPGHRLAGVTEQYF,TGTGCCAGCAGTTTACCAGGCCACCGACTAGCGGGAGTTACAGAGCAGTACTTC
TRBV3-1,many,TRBD1,TRBJ2-1,CASARGQGANSYNEQFF,TGTGCCAGCGCCCGCGGGCAGGGGGCTAACTCCTACAATGAGCAGTTCTTC
TRBV4-1,.,.,TRBJ1-2,CASSLPREDTYGYTF,TGCGCCAGCAGCCTCCCTAGGGAGGATACCTATGGCTACACCTTC
TRBV27,few,.,TRBJ1-5,CASSLGGRTVQPQHF,TGTGCCAGCAGTTTAGGCGGCAGGACGGTTCAGCCCCAGCATTTT
TRBV27,few,TRBD1,TRBJ2-7,CASSPRPPRTGYTYEQYF,TGTGCCAGCAGTCCGAGACCTCCCCGGACAGGCTATACCTACGAGCAGTACTTC
TRBV25-1,.,.,TRBJ1-1,CASRQQAGVNTEAFF,TGTGCCAGCAGGCAGCAGGCCGGTGTGAACACTGAAGCTTTCTTT
TRBV28,many,TRBD1,TRBJ2-7,CASSSSGTGSYEQYF,TGTGCCAGCAGTAGCTCCGGGACAGGATCCTACGAGCAGTACTTC
TRBV2,.,.,TRBJ1-5,CASRPNRGGLGNQPQHF,TGTGCCAGCCGTCCTAATAGGGGGGGGTTAGGAAATCAGCCCCAGCATTTT
TRBV7-6,few,.,TRBJ1-1,CASSLGKQGSPLGDTEAFF,TGTGCCAGCAGCTTAGGAAAACAGGGTTCGCCTTTAGGGGACACTGAAGCTTTCTTT
TRBV28,many,.,TRBJ1-5,CASSGRGSGPLNQPQHF,TGTGCCAGCAGTGGCCGGGGCTCGGGGCCCTTAAATCAGCCCCAGCATTTT
TRBV20-1,.,TRBD1,TRBJ1-1,CSASAGGSEAFF,TGCAGTGCTAGTGCAGGGGGGAGTGAAGCTTTCTTT
TRBV28,many,.,TRBJ2-2,CASIPGGANTGELFF,TGTGCCAGTATCCCTGGCGGGGCGAACACCGGGGAGCTGTTTTTT
TRBV20-1,many,TRBD2,TRBJ2-3,CSARTAGATTDTQYF,TGCAGTGCTAGGACAGCGGGAGCAACGACAGATACGCAGTATTTT
TRBV4-3,.,.,TRBJ1-1,CASSQVRDIWSPNTEAFF,TGCGCCAGCAGCCAAGTCCGGGACATCTGGTCCCCGAACACTGAAGCTTTCTTT
TRBV11-2,many,TRBD1,TRBJ2-3,CASSSPDRGWADTQYF,TGTGCCAGCAGCTCGCCAGACAGGGGTTGGGCAGATACGCAGTATTTT
TRBV7-2,many,.,TRBJ2-5,CASTRGISETQYF,TGTGCCAGCACCCGGGGGATATCAGAGACCCAGTACTTC
TRBV7-9,many,TRBD2,TRBJ2-1,CASSEASGRSSYNEQFF,TGTGCCAGCAGCGAAGCTAGCGGGAGGAGCTCCTACAATGAGCAGTTCTTC
TRBV5-1,many,.,TRBJ2-2,CASRAGGSLTEELFF,TGCGCCAGCAGGGCCGGTGGGTCTCTCACGGAGGAGCTGTTTTTT
TRBV11-2,many,TRBD2,TRBJ2-7,CASSLGLAGDYEQYF,TGTGCCAGCAGCTTAGGCCTAGCGGGAGACTACGAGCAGTACTTC
TRBV28,many,.,TRBJ2-7,CASRPQGFGEQYF,TGTGCCAGCAGGCCCCAGGGTTTCGGCGAGCAGTACTTC
TRBV6-2/TRBV6-3,many,.,TRBJ2-1,CASNFRDSSYNEQFF,TGTGCCAGCAACTTCCGGGACTCCTCCTACAATGAGCAGTTCTTC
TRBV29-1,few,.,TRBJ2-7,CSVADPWPYYEQYF,TGCAGCGTTGCTGACCCATGGCCCTACTACGAGCAGTACTTC
TRBV20-1,.,TRBD2,TRBJ2-1,CSARDGTSDNEQFF,TGCAGTGCTAGAGACGGGACTAGCGACAATGAGCAGTTCTTC
TRBV20-1,.,TRBD2,TRBJ2-5,CSARDRASGSIETQYF,TGCAGTGCTAGAGATCGTGCTAGCGGGAGTATAGAGACCCAGTACTTC
TRBV12-3/TRBV12-4,many,.,TRBJ2-2,CASSFGGVTGELFF,TGTGCCAGCAGTTTCGGGGGCGTCACCGGGGAGCTGTTTTTT
TRBV5-5,many,.,TRBJ2-2,CASSLIHNTGELFF,TGTGCCAGCAGCTTGATACACAACACCGGGGAGCTGTTTTTT
TRBV15,few,.,TRBJ1-1,CATSRDPDSETEAFF,TGTGCCACCAGCAGAGATCCCGACAGCGAAACTGAAGCTTTCTTT
TRBV6-1,.,.,TRBJ1-6,CASSQLVGDSPLHF,TGTGCCAGCAGTCAACTAGTCGGGGATTCACCCCTCCACTTT
TRBV10-3,.,TRBD2,TRBJ2-3,CAISVAGGLADTQYF,TGTGCCATCAGCGTAGCGGGAGGGCTTGCAGATACGCAGTATTTT
TRBV4-2,few,TRBD2,TRBJ2-2,CASSQGGGLAGASGELFF,TGTGCCAGCAGCCAAGGGGGGGGACTAGCGGGAGCTTCCGGGGAGCTGTTTTTT
TRBV20-1,few,.,TRBJ2-1,CSVEAKLKGFF,TGCAGTGTCGAGGCGAAGTTGAAAGGGTTCTTC
TRBV12-5,many,TRBD2,TRBJ2-5,CASAAGEETQYF,TGTGCTAGTGCGGCGGGGGAGGAGACCCAGTACTTC
TRBV12-3/TRBV12-4,once,.,TRBJ1-1,CASSIRGVNTEAFF,TGTGCCAGTAGTATCCGGGGGGTGAACACTGAAGCTTTCTTT
TRBV7-9,.,.,TRBJ1-2,CVGGVNYGYTF,TGTGTCGGCGGAGTTAACTATGGCTACACCTTC